Sequencing of this T cell receptor beta chain was carried out in a study of T cell responses to AZD1222 COVID-19 vaccine listed by TCRdb under 2021. Some background on the complete study: AZD1222 recipients given second doses at about 4 weeks or at about 12 weeks were pooled, since spike-specific TCR depth and breadth were not found to differ between the two schedules. Trial participants were enrolled by age into 18-55, 56-69 and 70-plus year subgroups, with 148, 28 and 57 TCR-sequenced participants respectively. A total of 233 trial participants underwent TCR sequencing, of whom about 210 received two doses of AZD1222 and approximately 25 received two doses of the MenACWY control vaccine.

Beyond this particular receptor, the publication reports: The vaccine-associated CD4 TCRs covered the entire spike protein, and the dominant responses fell in regions 160-218 and 743-854. Nearly half of unique spike-specific TCRs reportedly recognized epitopes outside regions mutated in the B.1.351 and B.1.1.7 variants. No day 14 peak-response samples were available, so repertoires were characterized only after the peak T cell response. In the small 56-69-year group, the increase in depth fell short of significance, most likely because of low power. Spike-specific TCR breadth and depth rose significantly after two AZD1222 doses compared with day 0 and with MenACWY recipients. Participants were mostly white British and included more females than males, and it was suggested by the authors that clonal diversity may have been underestimated. Only a handful of AZD1222 recipients were SARS-CoV-2 seropositive at baseline, limiting conclusions about previously exposed vaccinees.

The time point label of this sample denotes: baseline before first vaccination. Vaccinee samples came from UK trials COV001 and COV002, including a single-blind randomized controlled phase 2/3 trial of AZD1222 (ChAdOx1 nCoV-19) in healthy adults. For TCRbeta chain sequencing, PBMC samples were collected from trial participants at day 0 and at day 28 after the second dose. The CDR3 regions of human TCRbeta chains were subjected to immunosequencing. Turning to the authors' computational methods: TCRs in the repertoires were matched against a reference library of SARS-CoV-2-specific TCRs that had been generated with the MIRA antigen-specificity platform. Breadth was defined as the fraction of unique TCRs that were SARS-CoV-2-associated, and depth was defined as the fraction of total T cells that were SARS-CoV-2-associated. Each spike-specific TCR was assigned to its reactive spike region and to a CD4 or CD8 class using the MIRA data. Log10-transformed breadth and depth values were compared by one-way ANOVA with Sidak's multiple comparisons tests. Imported from immuneACCESS, the table was reduced by TCRdb to in-frame sequences with V and J called. These copies leave out some clones; in studies compared against another copy, an unresolved V gene accounts for under half, and the cause of the remainder is not known. V and J calls and clone size come straight from that table; D and trimming were deduced from the DNA. The sample has some 100,000 clones on record, approximately 87% of them singletons. Around 3.2% of the sample comes from the top ten.

A remark on this clone: No antigen is known for it. No quality values exist for individual bases; no much larger clone is one base distant.

The material was peripheral blood, obtained on day 0 of AZD1222 vaccination. This receptor was taken from an adult in good health.

The nucleotide sequence is given as TGCGCCAGCAGCCCTGGGACAGGGGAGCAGCCCCAGCATTTT. It translates to CASSPGTGEQPQHF. The V and J segments used are TRBV5-1 and TRBJ1-5; 10 bases in the middle match TRBD1. CDR1 and CDR2, looked up from the germline V gene, are SGHRS and YFSETQ. Including cysteine and phenylalanine, the CDR3 has 14 amino acids. Left in the record is the CDR3 DNA by itself, 42 bases read in frame from the first base. V has 4 bases trimmed and J has 7 bases trimmed; junction bases matching no gene number 5.